In its sample, the clone carrying this T cell receptor (beta chain) was seen many times. What it binds is not known. CDR3 size: 15 residues. V dropped 1 base and J dropped 2; count of bases not matched to a gene: 3. Germline V gene data show CDR1 as SGHNT and CDR2 as YYREEE (reference sequence). The data originate from a study of early T cells in non-severe SARS-CoV-2 infection. Study as a whole: The input, bulk RNA from unsorted whole blood, was sequenced, and chains were unpaired. Study results and limitations: The matching step, a VDJdb search, favored anti-spike CD8 responses and missed private and CD4 specificities.

Each single cDNA molecule received a unique molecular identifier. Via MiXCR, TCRdb re-called the 5' RACE reads, giving one row per CDR3 protein. The data contain approximately 30,000 distinct CDR3 sequences, about 3.8% of them singletons. The sample comprised whole blood. The sequence was collected from an adult who was a healthcare worker with PCR-confirmed SARS-CoV-2 infection or an uninfected control (not recorded which). The rearrangement joins TRBV5-4 to TRBJ2-5; 9 bases align to TRBD2. The CDR3: CASSLRLAGQETQYF. The CDR3 nucleotides are TGTGCCAGCAGCTTGAGGCTAGCGGGGCAAGAGACCCAGTACTTC.